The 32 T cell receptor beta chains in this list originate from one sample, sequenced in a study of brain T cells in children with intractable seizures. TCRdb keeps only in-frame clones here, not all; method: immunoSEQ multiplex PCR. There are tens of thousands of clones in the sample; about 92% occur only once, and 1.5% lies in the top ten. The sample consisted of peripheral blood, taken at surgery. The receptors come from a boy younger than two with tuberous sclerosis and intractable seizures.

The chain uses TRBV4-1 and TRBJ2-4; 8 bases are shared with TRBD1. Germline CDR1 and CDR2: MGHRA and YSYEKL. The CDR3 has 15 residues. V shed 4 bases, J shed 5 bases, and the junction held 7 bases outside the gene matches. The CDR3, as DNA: TGCGCCAGCAGCCCAAGAGGACAGGGCGAAAACATTCAGTACTTC. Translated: CASSPRGQGENIQYF.

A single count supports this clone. CDR3 DNA: TGTGCCACCAGTGGGGACCACACAGATACGCAGTATTTT. Encoded protein: CATSGDHTDTQYF. This chain connects TRBV24-1 to TRBJ2-3; the D call may be TRBD1 or TRBD2 (5 bases each). The CDR3 sequence is 13 residues long. Germline V gene sequence: CDR1 KGHDR, CDR2 SFDVKD. Trimming removed 5 bases at V and 2 bases at J, with 7 bases between.

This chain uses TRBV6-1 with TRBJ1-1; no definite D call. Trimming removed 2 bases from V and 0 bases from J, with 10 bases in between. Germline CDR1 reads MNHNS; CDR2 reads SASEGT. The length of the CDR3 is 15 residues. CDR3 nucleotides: TGTGCCAGCAGTGAACTGGGAGGCCTGAACACTGAAGCTTTCTTT. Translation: CASSELGGLNTEAFF.

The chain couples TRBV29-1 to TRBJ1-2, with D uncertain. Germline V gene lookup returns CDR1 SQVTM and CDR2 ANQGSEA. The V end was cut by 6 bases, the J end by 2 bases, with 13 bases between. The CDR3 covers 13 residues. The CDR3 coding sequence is TGCAGCGTGGTTATCGACGGGAACTATGGCTACACCTTC. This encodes CSVVIDGNYGYTF.

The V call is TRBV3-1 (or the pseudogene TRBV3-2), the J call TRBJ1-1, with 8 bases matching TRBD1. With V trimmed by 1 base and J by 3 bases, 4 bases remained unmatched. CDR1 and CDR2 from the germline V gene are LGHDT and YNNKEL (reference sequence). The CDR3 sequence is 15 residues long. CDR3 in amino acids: CASSQGWTGYTEAFF. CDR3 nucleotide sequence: TGTGCCAGCAGCCAAGGGTGGACAGGGTACACTGAAGCTTTCTTT.

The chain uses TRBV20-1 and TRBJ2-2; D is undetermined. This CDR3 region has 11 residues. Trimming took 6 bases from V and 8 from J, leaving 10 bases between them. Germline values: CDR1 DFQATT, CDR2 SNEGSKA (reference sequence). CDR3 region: CSARRRGELFF. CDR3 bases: TGCAGTGCCAGAAGGAGAGGGGAGCTGTTTTTT.

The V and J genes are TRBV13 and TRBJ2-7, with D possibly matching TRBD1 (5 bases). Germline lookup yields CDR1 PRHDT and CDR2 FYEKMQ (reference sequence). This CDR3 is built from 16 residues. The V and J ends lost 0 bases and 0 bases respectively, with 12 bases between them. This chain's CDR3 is CASSLGSGRGSYEQYF. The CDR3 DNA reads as TGTGCCAGCAGCTTAGGCTCAGGGCGAGGCTCCTACGAGCAGTACTTC.

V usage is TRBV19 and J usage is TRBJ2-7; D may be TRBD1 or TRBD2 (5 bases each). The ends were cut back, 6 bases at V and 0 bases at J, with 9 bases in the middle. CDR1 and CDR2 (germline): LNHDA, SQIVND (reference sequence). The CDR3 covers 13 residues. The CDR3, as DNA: TGTGCCAGTAGGGGGGAAATCTCCTACGAGCAGTACTTC. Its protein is CASRGEISYEQYF.

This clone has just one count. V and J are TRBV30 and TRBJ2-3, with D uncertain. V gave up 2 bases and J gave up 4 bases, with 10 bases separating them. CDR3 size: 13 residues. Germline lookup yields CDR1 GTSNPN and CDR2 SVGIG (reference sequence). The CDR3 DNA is TGTGCCTGGAGTAATCTACTTGCAGATACGCAGTATTTT. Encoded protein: CAWSNLLADTQYF. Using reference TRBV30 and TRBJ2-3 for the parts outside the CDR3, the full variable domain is SQTIHQWPATLVQPVGSPLSLECTVEGTSNPNLYWYRQAAGRGLQLLFYSVGIGQISSEVPQNLSASRPQDRQFILSSKKLLLSDSGFYLCAWSNLLADTQYFGPGTRLTVL.

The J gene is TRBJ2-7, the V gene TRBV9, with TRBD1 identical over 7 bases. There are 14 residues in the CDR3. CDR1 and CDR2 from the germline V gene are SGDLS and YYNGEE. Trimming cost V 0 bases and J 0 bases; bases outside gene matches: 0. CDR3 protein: CASSVGDSSYEQYF. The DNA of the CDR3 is TGTGCCAGCAGCGTAGGGGACAGCTCCTACGAGCAGTACTTC.

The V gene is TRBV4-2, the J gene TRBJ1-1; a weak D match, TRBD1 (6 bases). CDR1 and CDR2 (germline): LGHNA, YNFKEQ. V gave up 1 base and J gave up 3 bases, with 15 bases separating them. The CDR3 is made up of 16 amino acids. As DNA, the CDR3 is TGTGCCAGCAGCCAAGGAGGTGACAGGCCCTACACTGAAGCTTTCTTT. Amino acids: CASSQGGDRPYTEAFF.

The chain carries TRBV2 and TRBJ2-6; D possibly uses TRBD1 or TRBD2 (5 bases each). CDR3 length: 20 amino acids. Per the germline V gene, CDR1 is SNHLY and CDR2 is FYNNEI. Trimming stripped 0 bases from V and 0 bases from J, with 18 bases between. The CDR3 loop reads CASSEAAMRQGDSGANVLTF. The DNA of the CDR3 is TGTGCCAGCAGTGAAGCGGCAATGAGGCAGGGAGACTCTGGGGCCAACGTCCTGACTTTC.

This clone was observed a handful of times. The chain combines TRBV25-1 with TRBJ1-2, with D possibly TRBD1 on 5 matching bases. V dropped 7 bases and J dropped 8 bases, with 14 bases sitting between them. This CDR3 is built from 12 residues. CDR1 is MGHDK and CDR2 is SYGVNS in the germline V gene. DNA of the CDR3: TGTGCCAGCACGACGGGGGGAAAGGGCTACACCTTC. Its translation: CASTTGGKGYTF.

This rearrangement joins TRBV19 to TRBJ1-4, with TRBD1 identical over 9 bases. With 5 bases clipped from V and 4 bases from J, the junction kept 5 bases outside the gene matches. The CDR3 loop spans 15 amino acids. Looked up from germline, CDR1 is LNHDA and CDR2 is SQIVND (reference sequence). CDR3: CASSWGTGYNEKLFF. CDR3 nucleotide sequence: TGTGCCAGTAGTTGGGGGACAGGGTATAATGAAAAACTGTTTTTT.

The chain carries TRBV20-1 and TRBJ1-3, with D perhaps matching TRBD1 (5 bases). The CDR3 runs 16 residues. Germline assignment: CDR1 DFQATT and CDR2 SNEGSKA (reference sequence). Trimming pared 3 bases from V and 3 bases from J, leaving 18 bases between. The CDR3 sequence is CSASTWEGNNGNTIYF. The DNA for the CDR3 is TGCAGTGCTAGTACCTGGGAGGGGAATAATGGAAACACCATATATTTT.

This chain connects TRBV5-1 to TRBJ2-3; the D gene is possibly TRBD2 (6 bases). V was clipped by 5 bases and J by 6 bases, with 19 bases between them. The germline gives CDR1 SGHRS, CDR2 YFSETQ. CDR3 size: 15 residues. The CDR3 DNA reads TGCGCCAGCAGGCCCCGGGGACTCCAGAGGGATACGCAGTATTTT. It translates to CASRPRGLQRDTQYF.

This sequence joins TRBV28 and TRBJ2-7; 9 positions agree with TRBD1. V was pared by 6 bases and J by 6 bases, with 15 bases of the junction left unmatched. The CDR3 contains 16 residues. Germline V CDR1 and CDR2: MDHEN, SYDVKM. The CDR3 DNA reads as TGTGCCAGCAGCCGAACCTCGGGACAGGGACCTGCCGAGCAGTACTTC. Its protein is CASSRTSGQGPAEQYF.

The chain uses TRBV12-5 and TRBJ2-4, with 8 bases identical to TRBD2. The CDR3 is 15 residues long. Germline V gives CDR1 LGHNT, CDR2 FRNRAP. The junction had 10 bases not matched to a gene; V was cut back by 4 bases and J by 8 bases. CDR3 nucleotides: TGTGCTAGTGGTTCCCCGGGGAGCGGGAGCTACATTCAGTACTTC. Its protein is CASGSPGSGSYIQYF.

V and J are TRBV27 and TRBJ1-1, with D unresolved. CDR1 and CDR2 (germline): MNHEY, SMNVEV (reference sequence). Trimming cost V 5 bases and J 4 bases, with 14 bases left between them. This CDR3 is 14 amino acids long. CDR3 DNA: TGTGCCAGCAGTACGGGAAGACTTAGCACTGAAGCTTTCTTT. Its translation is CASSTGRLSTEAFF.

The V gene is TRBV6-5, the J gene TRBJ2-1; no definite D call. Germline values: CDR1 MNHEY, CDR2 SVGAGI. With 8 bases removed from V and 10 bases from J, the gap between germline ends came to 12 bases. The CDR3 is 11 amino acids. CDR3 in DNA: TGTGCCAGCGGGGTATCACGGGAGCAGTTCTTC. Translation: CASGVSREQFF.

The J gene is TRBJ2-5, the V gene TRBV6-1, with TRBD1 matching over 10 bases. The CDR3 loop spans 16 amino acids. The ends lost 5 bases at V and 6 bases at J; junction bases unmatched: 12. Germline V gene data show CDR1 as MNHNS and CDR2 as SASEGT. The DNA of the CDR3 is TGTGCCAGCAGTCAAGTTGGACAGGGGGGGGTAAAGACCCAGTACTTC. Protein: CASSQVGQGGVKTQYF.

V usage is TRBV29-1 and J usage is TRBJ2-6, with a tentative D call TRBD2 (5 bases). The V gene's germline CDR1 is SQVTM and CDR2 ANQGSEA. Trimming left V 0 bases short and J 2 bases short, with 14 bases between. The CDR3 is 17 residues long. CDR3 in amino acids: CSVEDRAGNPGANVLTF. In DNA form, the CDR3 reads TGCAGCGTTGAAGATCGGGCGGGCAACCCTGGGGCCAACGTCCTGACTTTC.

CDR3 nucleotides: TGTGCCTGGAGTTACGGTAGCGGGGGATCCCAAGAGACCCAGTACTTC. Protein product: CAWSYGSGGSQETQYF. The chain has TRBV30 and TRBJ2-5, with 9 bases that match TRBD2. J lost 1 base, V lost 2 bases, and 8 bases had no gene match. Looked up from germline, CDR1 is GTSNPN and CDR2 is SVGIG (reference sequence). The CDR3 length is 16 residues.

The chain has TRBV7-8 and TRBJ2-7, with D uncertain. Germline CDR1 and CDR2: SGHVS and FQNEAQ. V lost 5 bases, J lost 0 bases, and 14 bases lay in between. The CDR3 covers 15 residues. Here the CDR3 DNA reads TGTGCCAGCAGCCCCTCACGGTGGAGCTCCTACGAGCAGTACTTC. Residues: CASSPSRWSSYEQYF.

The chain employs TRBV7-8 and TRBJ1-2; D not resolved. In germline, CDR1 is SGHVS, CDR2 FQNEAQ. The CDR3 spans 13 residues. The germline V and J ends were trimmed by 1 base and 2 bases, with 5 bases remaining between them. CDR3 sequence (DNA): TGTGCCAGCAGCTTAGGGAGAAACTATGGCTACACCTTC. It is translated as CASSLGRNYGYTF.

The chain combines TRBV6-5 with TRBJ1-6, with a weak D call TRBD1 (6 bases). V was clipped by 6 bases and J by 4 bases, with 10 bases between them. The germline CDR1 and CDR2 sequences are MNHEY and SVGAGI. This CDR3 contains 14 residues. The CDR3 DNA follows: TGTGCCAGCAGATTGACAGGATATAATTCACCCCTCCACTTT. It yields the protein CASRLTGYNSPLHF.

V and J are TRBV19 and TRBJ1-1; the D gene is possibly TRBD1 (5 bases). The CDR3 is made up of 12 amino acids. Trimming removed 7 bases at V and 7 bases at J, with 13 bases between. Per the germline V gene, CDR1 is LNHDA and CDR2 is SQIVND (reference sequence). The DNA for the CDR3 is TGTGCCAGTACCGGGGGGAATGATGAAGCTTTCTTT. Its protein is CASTGGNDEAFF.

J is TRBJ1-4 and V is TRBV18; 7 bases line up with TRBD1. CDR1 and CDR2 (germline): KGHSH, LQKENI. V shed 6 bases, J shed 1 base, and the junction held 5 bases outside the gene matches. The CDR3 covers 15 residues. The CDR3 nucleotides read TGTGCCAGCTCGCAATACAGGGGAACTAATGAAAAACTGTTTTTT. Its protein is CASSQYRGTNEKLFF.

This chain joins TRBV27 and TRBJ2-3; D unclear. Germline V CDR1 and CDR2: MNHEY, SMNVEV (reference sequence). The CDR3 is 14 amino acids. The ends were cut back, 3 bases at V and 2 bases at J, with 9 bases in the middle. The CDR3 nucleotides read TGTGCCAGCAGTTTGAGTATGAACACAGATACGCAGTATTTT. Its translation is CASSLSMNTDTQYF.

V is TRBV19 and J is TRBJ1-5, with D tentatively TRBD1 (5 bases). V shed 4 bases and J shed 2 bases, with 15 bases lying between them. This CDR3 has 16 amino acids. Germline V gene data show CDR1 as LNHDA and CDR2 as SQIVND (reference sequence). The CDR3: CASSTPSQGGNQPQHF. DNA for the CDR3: TGTGCCAGTAGTACTCCGAGTCAAGGGGGCAATCAGCCCCAGCATTTT.

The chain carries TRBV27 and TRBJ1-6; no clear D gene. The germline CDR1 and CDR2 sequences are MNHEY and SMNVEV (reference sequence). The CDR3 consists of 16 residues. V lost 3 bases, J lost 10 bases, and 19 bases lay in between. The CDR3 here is CASSFLGPWGSSPLHF. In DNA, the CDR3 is TGTGCCAGCAGTTTCCTGGGCCCCTGGGGTTCGTCACCCCTCCACTTT.

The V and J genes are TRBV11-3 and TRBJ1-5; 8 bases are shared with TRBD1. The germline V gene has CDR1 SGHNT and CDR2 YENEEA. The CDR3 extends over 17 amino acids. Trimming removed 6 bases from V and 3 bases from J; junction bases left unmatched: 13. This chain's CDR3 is CASRSKMGQDPNQPQHF. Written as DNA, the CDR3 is TGTGCCAGCAGAAGTAAGATGGGACAGGACCCCAATCAGCCCCAGCATTTT.